The 10 T cell receptor beta chains listed next were all sequenced from one sample in a study of somatic mutations in cytotoxic T cells in rheumatoid arthritis. The assay was immunoSEQ multiplex PCR, and TCRdb's table has in-frame clones only and misses some. This sample has approximately 21,000 clones, with roughly 80% found just once. Sequencing was done on a sample of CD8+ T cells sorted from blood. These receptor sequences come from an adult with rheumatoid arthritis.

V usage is TRBV2 and J usage is TRBJ1-4; the D gene is possibly TRBD1 (5 bases). The CDR3 is 14 amino acids. Deletions cut 6 bases from V and 0 bases from J, with 8 bases between. Germline V gene sequence: CDR1 SNHLY, CDR2 FYNNEI. CDR3 bases: TGTGCCAGCAGGGACATATCAACTAATGAAAAACTGTTTTTT. This gives the protein CASRDISTNEKLFF.

The rearrangement joins TRBV6-1 to TRBJ1-4; TRBD1 might be the D (5 bases). The germline V gene has CDR1 MNHNS and CDR2 SASEGT. This CDR3 spans 18 amino acids. The germline V and J ends were trimmed by 2 bases and 0 bases, with 16 bases remaining between them. The CDR3 region is CASSEKGPVSTTNEKLFF. In nucleotides, the CDR3 is TGTGCCAGCAGTGAAAAGGGGCCAGTCTCAACAACTAATGAAAAACTGTTTTTT.

This clone was counted once. The V call is TRBV7-2, the J call TRBJ2-7; 15 bases fit TRBD2. Germline loops: CDR1 SGHTA, CDR2 FQGNSA. V trimming: 5 bases; J trimming: 5 bases; junction bases outside the gene matches: 4. This CDR3 is 15 amino acids long. CDR3 nucleotides: TGTGCCAGCAGCCCCGGGACTAGCGGGGGGAACGAGCAGTACTTC. This encodes CASSPGTSGGNEQYF.

The gene calls are TRBV7-9 and TRBJ1-5; 8 bases map to TRBD1. Germline-derived CDR1 and CDR2 are SEHNR and FQNEAQ (reference sequence). The CDR3 has 14 residues. Trimming at V came to 5 bases and at J to 4 bases, leaving 4 bases not matched to a gene. The CDR3 loop reads CASSTDRENQPQHF. The CDR3 DNA sequence: TGTGCCAGCAGCACGGACAGGGAAAATCAGCCCCAGCATTTT. The full variable domain, completed using reference TRBV7-9 and TRBJ1-5, is DTGVSQNPRHKITKRGQNVTFRCDPISEHNRLYWYRQTLGQGPEFLTYFQNEAQLEKSRLLSDRFSAERPKGSFSTLEIQRTEQGDSAMYLCASSTDRENQPQHFGDGTRLSIL.

The DNA for the CDR3 is TGTGCCAGCAGCTCGGGACGGCTGGATGGCTACACCTTC. It encodes CASSSGRLDGYTF. The chain employs TRBV7-9 and TRBJ1-2; maybe TRBD1 (5 bases). This CDR3 is built from 13 residues. Trimming left V 4 bases short and J 6 bases short, with 12 bases between. Per the germline V gene, CDR1 is SEHNR and CDR2 is FQNEAQ (reference sequence). Looking up the rest from reference TRBV7-9 and TRBJ1-2 gives the full variable domain: DTGVSQNPRHKITKRGQNVTFRCDPISEHNRLYWYRQTLGQGPEFLTYFQNEAQLEKSRLLSDRFSAERPKGSFSTLEIQRTEQGDSAMYLCASSSGRLDGYTFGSGTRLTVV.

V usage is TRBV9 and J usage is TRBJ1-4; D gene unclear. V lost 0 bases, J lost 4 bases, and 4 bases lay in between. The CDR3 is 13 residues long. The germline V gene has CDR1 SGDLS and CDR2 YYNGEE. CDR3 residues: CASSVGRNEKLFF. CDR3 coding DNA: TGTGCCAGCAGCGTAGGTCGTAATGAAAAACTGTTTTTT. Full variable domain (rest looked up from reference TRBV9 and TRBJ1-4): DSGVTQTPKHLITATGQRVTLRCSPRSGDLSVYWYQQSLDQGLQFLIQYYNGEERAKGNILERFSAQQFPDLHSELNLSSLELGDSALYFCASSVGRNEKLFFGSGTQLSVL.

This clone was found once. This sequence joins TRBV2 and TRBJ1-1; the D gene is possibly TRBD1 (5 bases). The CDR3 runs to 12 residues. Germline V CDR1 and CDR2: SNHLY, FYNNEI. Trimming left V 4 bases short and J 5 bases short, with 8 bases between. This CDR3 reads CASSADSTEAFF. The CDR3 DNA sequence: TGTGCCAGCAGTGCCGACAGTACTGAAGCTTTCTTT.

This sequence joins TRBV19 and TRBJ2-7, with unresolved D. With 8 bases removed from V and 0 bases from J, the gap between germline ends came to 8 bases. The CDR3 has 12 amino acids. In germline, CDR1 is LNHDA, CDR2 SQIVND (reference sequence). CDR3 sequence: CASVGSSYEQYF. As DNA, the CDR3 is TGTGCCAGTGTCGGTTCCTCCTACGAGCAGTACTTC.

This chain links TRBV9 with TRBJ1-1; D remains unclear. V was cut by 3 bases and J by 4 bases, with 22 bases left in between. Looked up from germline, CDR1 is SGDLS and CDR2 is YYNGEE. The CDR3 runs to 17 residues. The CDR3 DNA reads as TGTGCCAGCAGCGAAGAGCCAGCAAGGCCATTTGGCACTGAAGCTTTCTTT. Protein: CASSEEPARPFGTEAFF. The variable domain in full, with the rest retrieved from reference TRBV9 and TRBJ1-1, is DSGVTQTPKHLITATGQRVTLRCSPRSGDLSVYWYQQSLDQGLQFLIQYYNGEERAKGNILERFSAQQFPDLHSELNLSSLELGDSALYFCASSEEPARPFGTEAFFGQGTRLTVV.

V gene TRBV5-4 combines with J gene TRBJ2-7; TRBD2 matches at 7 bases. V was pared by 4 bases and J by 2 bases, with 6 bases of the junction left unmatched. The CDR3 totals 14 residues. Germline loops: CDR1 SGHNT, CDR2 YYREEE (reference sequence). The CDR3: CASSAGLETYEQYF. The CDR3, as DNA: TGTGCCAGCAGCGCCGGACTAGAAACCTACGAGCAGTACTTC.